This T cell receptor beta chain was sequenced during a study of T-cell reconstitution after alpha-beta-depleted transplantation in children. Unique molecular identifiers were built into the TCRbeta library. Via MiXCR, TCRdb re-called the PCR reads, giving one row per CDR3 protein. This table has about 98,000 distinct CDR3 sequences, more than 20% appearing once. The CDR3 sequence is 15 residues long. Per germline, CDR1 SGHAT and CDR2 FQNNGV. V gave up 4 bases and J gave up 6 bases; unmatched junction bases: 10. Source: PBMCs, taken before TCRalphabeta/CD19-depleted stem cell transplant. The chain uses TRBV11-2 and TRBJ2-3; 7 bases fit TRBD1. This TCR came from a boy under 10 years old with acute lymphoblastic leukemia, due to receive a stem cell transplant. The CDR3 region is CASSSLNTGVDTQYF. Here the CDR3 DNA reads TGTGCCAGCAGCTCCCTGAACACAGGGGTGGATACGCAGTATTTT.